These T cell receptor beta chains were read from a single sample in a study of blood T cell repertoires in COVID-19. Some clones are missing from TCRdb's copy, which holds only in-frame ones; the method was immunoSEQ multiplex PCR. The repertoire has fewer than 450,000 clones, approximately 90% of them found once; the top ten carry roughly 3.4%. What was sequenced was peripheral blood. These receptors all come from a woman under 30 who had recovered from COVID-19. The CDR3 runs from the conserved cysteine through the conserved F or W. The D gene is left open where the match is weak. Not all rows give a size; the values are once, few, many and, for expanded clones, a class.

clone_size	v_call	d_call	j_call	cdr3_nt	cdr3_aa
.	TRBV24-1	.	TRBJ2-2	TGTGCCACCAGCTCTAGCGGGGAGCTGTTTTTT	CATSSSGELFF
.	TRBV29-1	.	TRBJ2-1	TGCAGCGGCGGGGACCAGACTACCTTCCTTACGAATGAGCAGTTCTTC	CSGGDQTTFLTNEQFF
.	TRBV28	TRBD1	TRBJ1-5	TGTGCCAGCAGTTTCGGACAGGGGTATCAGCCCCAGCATTTT	CASSFGQGYQPQHF
.	TRBV6-4	TRBD1	TRBJ2-1	TGTGCCAGCAGTCCGGACAGGGGCGATGAGCAGTTCTTC	CASSPDRGDEQFF
.	TRBV14	.	TRBJ2-6	TGTGCCAGCAGCCAAGTAGCTGGGGCCAACGTCCTGACTTTC	CASSQVAGANVLTF
.	TRBV30	.	TRBJ2-1	TGTGCCTGGACCCTTACTACGTACAATGAGCAGTTCTTC	CAWTLTTYNEQFF
.	TRBV18	.	TRBJ2-1	TGTGCCAGCTCTTCTGCGAGAACTTACAATGAGCAGTTCTTC	CASSSARTYNEQFF
.	TRBV18	TRBD1	TRBJ1-6	TGTGCCAGCTCACCAAACAGACAGGGAGCTTTTAATTCACCCCTCCACTTT	CASSPNRQGAFNSPLHF
.	TRBV27	.	TRBJ1-2	TGTGCCAGCAGTTTATCAACAGGCACAAACTATGGCTACACCTTC	CASSLSTGTNYGYTF
.	TRBV6-2/TRBV6-3	TRBD1	TRBJ2-1	TGTGCCAGCAGTACCTGGGACGGGACAGTCAACTACAATGAGCAGTTCTTC	CASSTWDGTVNYNEQFF
.	TRBV7-8	TRBD1	TRBJ2-5	TGTGCCAGCAGATTCCGGGACAGAGAAGAGACCCAGTACTTC	CASRFRDREETQYF
once	TRBV29-1	TRBD2	TRBJ2-1	TGCAGCGTCGACTGGGGCGGTGGAGCGGGAGGTGTACCTTATGAGCAGTTCTTC	CSVDWGGGAGGVPYEQFF
.	TRBV4-3	.	TRBJ2-5	TGCGCCAGCAGCCAAGATCGGGGGACCCAGTACTTC	CASSQDRGTQYF
.	TRBV6-2/TRBV6-3	TRBD2	TRBJ2-5	TGTGCCAGCAGCCGCACTAGCGGTTTATCACGAGTAGAGACCCAGTACTTC	CASSRTSGLSRVETQYF
.	TRBV7-9	TRBD2	TRBJ2-5	TGTGCCAGCAGCTTAGTAGCCGAGCGGGAGGGCCTGAAGACCCAGTACTTC	CASSLVAEREGLKTQYF
.	TRBV14	TRBD1	TRBJ1-2	TGTGCCAGCAGCTCTGAGGGGGCGGGACAGCCTTTTCGAACGAGTGGCTACACCTTC	CASSSEGAGQPFRTSGYTF
.	TRBV9	.	TRBJ2-1	TGTGCCAGCAGCGTTAGCTGGAGCTCCTACAATGAGCAGTTCTTC	CASSVSWSSYNEQFF
once	TRBV11-2	TRBD1	TRBJ1-5	TGTGCCAGCAGCTTAGAACAGGGGGCGTTTCTCCAGCATTTT	CASSLEQGAFLQHF
once	TRBV7-8	.	TRBJ2-5	TGTGCCAGCAGCAGAGAGACAGGGAGGTCCGAGACCCAGTACTTC	CASSRETGRSETQYF
.	TRBV4-3	TRBD2	TRBJ2-1	TGCGCCAGCAGCCAGCGAGCGGGAGGCTCCTACAATGAGCAGTTCTTC	CASSQRAGGSYNEQFF
.	TRBV6-4	TRBD1	TRBJ2-3	TGTGCCAGCAGTCGTTCCGGGACAGGGGCCGGGGATACGCAGTATTTT	CASSRSGTGAGDTQYF
.	TRBV7-2	TRBD1	TRBJ2-1	TGTGCCAGCAGCGTACAGGGGTCTGAGCAGTTCTTC	CASSVQGSEQFF
.	TRBV24-1	TRBD2	TRBJ2-1	TGTGCCACCAGTGAGCCCGGGACTAGCGGGTCATCTCAGCAGTTCTTC	CATSEPGTSGSSQQFF
few	TRBV30	TRBD1	TRBJ1-5	TGTGCCTGGAGTGCCCTGACAGGGGTTAGCAATCAGCCCCAGCATTTT	CAWSALTGVSNQPQHF
.	TRBV6-1	.	TRBJ1-6	TGTGCCAGCAGTGAATATTCGGGAGGGAGGGATTCACCCCTCCACTTT	CASSEYSGGRDSPLHF
.	TRBV6-1	.	TRBJ2-6	TGTGCCAGCAGTGTATTTGGGAGCTCTGGGGCCAACGTCCTGACTTTC	CASSVFGSSGANVLTF
.	TRBV15	TRBD1	TRBJ1-6	TGTGCCACCAGCAGAGATGGGACAGGGGGCGGGTATAATTCACCCCTCCACTTT	CATSRDGTGGGYNSPLHF
.	TRBV6-5	TRBD1	TRBJ1-1	TGTGCCAGCAGTTACTCGACAGGGCGTCGGTGTTTCTTT	CASSYSTGRRCFF
once	TRBV24-1	.	TRBJ1-2	TGTGCCACCAGTGAGGGGGGGCAGGATGGCTACACCTTC	CATSEGGQDGYTF
.	TRBV13	TRBD1	TRBJ2-6	TGTGCCAGCAGCGAGACAGGGGGCGCTGGGGCCAACGTCCTGACTTTC	CASSETGGAGANVLTF
.	TRBV4-1	.	TRBJ1-1	TGCGCCAGCAGCCAAGTTGGGCAGATTACTGAAGCTTTCTTT	CASSQVGQITEAFF
.	TRBV9	TRBD1	TRBJ1-1	TGTGCCAGCAGCGTCACAGGGGGAGTCGCTGAAGCTTTCTTT	CASSVTGGVAEAFF
.	TRBV19	.	TRBJ1-2	TGTGCCAGTACCCATCCCCTTGGCAGTCTCTATGGCTACACCTTC	CASTHPLGSLYGYTF
.	TRBV15	.	TRBJ2-5	TGTGCCACCAGCAGCCCCTCGGACATACAAGAGACCCAGTACTTC	CATSSPSDIQETQYF
.	TRBV7-9	TRBD2	TRBJ2-4	TGTGCCAGCAGCTTACTAGCGGGAGGTAGGGGAGCCAAAAACATTCAGTACTTC	CASSLLAGGRGAKNIQYF
once	TRBV6-5	.	TRBJ1-4	TGTGCCAGCAGTTATTATGCAACTAATGAAAAACTGTTTTTT	CASSYYATNEKLFF
.	TRBV4-3	.	TRBJ1-2	TGCGCCAGCAGCCCTGACACTGGTCTCAGCTATGGCTACACCTTC	CASSPDTGLSYGYTF
.	TRBV4-1	TRBD1	TRBJ2-1	TGCGCCAGCAGCCAGATAGCAGGGGGCTTGGATGAGCAGTTCTTC	CASSQIAGGLDEQFF
.	TRBV3-1/TRBV3-2	TRBD2	TRBJ2-1	TGTGCCAGCAGCCAAGACCCGGGAGGGATCTACAATGAGCAGTTCTTC	CASSQDPGGIYNEQFF
.	TRBV7-2	TRBD2	TRBJ2-1	TGTGCCAGCAGCTTAACGCTAGCGGGAGGGTACAATGAGCAGTTCTTC	CASSLTLAGGYNEQFF
.	TRBV3-1/TRBV3-2	.	TRBJ1-1	TGTGCCAGCAGCCTGACACTGAACACTGAAGCTTTCTTT	CASSLTLNTEAFF
many	TRBV7-6	TRBD1	TRBJ2-3	TGTGCCAGCAGCTCCCCGGGACAGCAATCTAGCACAGATACGCAGTATTTT	CASSSPGQQSSTDTQYF
.	TRBV30	TRBD2	TRBJ2-1	TGTGCCTGGAGGTCAACAGCGGGAGGCCGCTCCTACAATGAGCAGTTCTTC	CAWRSTAGGRSYNEQFF
.	TRBV28	.	TRBJ1-1	TGTGCCAGCAGTTTATTAGTCGGAGGGACCATGAACACTGAAGCTTTCTTT	CASSLLVGGTMNTEAFF
.	TRBV9	.	TRBJ2-1	TGTGCCAGCAGCGTAGACCAAACGACGGGGCAGTTCTTC	CASSVDQTTGQFF
.	TRBV14	TRBD2	TRBJ2-1	TGTGCCAGCAGCCAAGATACGGGACTAGCGGGAGCGGGTGAGCAGTTCTTC	CASSQDTGLAGAGEQFF
.	TRBV2	.	TRBJ1-1	TGTGCCAGCAGTGTGGAGGGGAACACTGAAGCTTTCTTT	CASSVEGNTEAFF
.	TRBV6-4	.	TRBJ2-3	TGTGCCAGCAGTGACGGGAGCCACACAGATACGCAGTATTTT	CASSDGSHTDTQYF
.	TRBV27	.	TRBJ1-2	TGTGCCAGCAGTGGCACAGCTAACTATGGCTACACCTTC	CASSGTANYGYTF